This T cell receptor beta chain was found in a study of T cell repertoires in cytomegalovirus infection. In this sample, this clonotype turned up a few times. The antigen is unknown. TCRdb itself ran the reads through MiXCR, one entry per CDR3 protein. Of some 700,000 distinct CDR3 sequences listed, around a third were seen once; the top ten hold 15% to 20%. Study-wide findings and caveats: It was HLA-C-restricted CMV-specific TCR beta clonotypes that dominated the response ex vivo. Cumulative public TCR beta family frequency identified CMV carriers with the relevant HLA.

The starting material was cultured PBMCs, obtained from culture after CMV antigen stimulation. The sequence was collected from a human donor in good health (CMV status not recorded). Some clones in this sample may be carry-over from other donors' samples.

The CDR3 DNA reads TGCAGTGCTACGGCGGCCAGCCCGAGTACAGATACGCAGTATTTT. This translates into CSATAASPSTDTQYF. The rearrangement links TRBV20-1 to TRBJ2-3; D call uncertain. With 4 bases removed from V and 3 bases from J, the gap between germline ends came to 17 bases. The CDR3 consists of 15 residues. Germline V gene sequence: CDR1 DFQATT, CDR2 SNEGSKA (reference sequence).